This TCR beta chain is drawn from a study of cytomegalovirus exposure and HLA in healthy donors. The V gene end was trimmed by 6 bases and the J gene end by 0 bases; junction bases not matched to a gene: 1. The CDR3 spans 14 residues. CDR1 and CDR2 from the germline V gene are MNHNS and SASEGT. The primer mix had 60 Vbeta and 13 Jbeta primers. Produced via immunoSEQ multiplex PCR; TCRdb's table is partial and in-frame only. The table has about 120,000 clones, 80% seen once; the top ten hold about 8.9%. Sequences were obtained from PBMCs. This chain joins TRBV6-1 and TRBJ2-2, with 7 bases fitting TRBD1. The receptor was derived from a man under 40 in good health and CMV-seropositive. The CDR3 nucleotides read TGTGCCAGCAGAGGGACAGCGAACACCGGGGAGCTGTTTTTT. Protein: CASRGTANTGELFF.